This TCR beta chain was found in a study of blood T cells in healthy people across ages. Study results and limitations: In these data, TCR beta diversity tracked strongly with naive T cell percentage. Roughly linearly, TCR beta diversity per million T cells fell as age increased.

Using a J-beta primer mix together with a sample-barcoded 5' primer, a second PCR was run for roughly 6 to 11 cycles. TCRdb used MiXCR to reprocess the 5' RACE reads, holding one entry per CDR3 protein. The data show about 1,400,000 distinct CDR3 sequences, roughly 64% seen once. Peripheral blood from each donor was collected in a volume of roughly 9.2 milliliters. The CDR3 has 14 amino acids. Germline values: CDR1 SQVTM, CDR2 ANQGSEA. Trimming took off 7 bases at V and 2 bases at J, with 15 bases between the two ends. As regards this clonotype: Its antigen remains unidentified.

The sample was blood. J is TRBJ2-1 and V is TRBV29-1; D perhaps matches TRBD1 (6 bases). The receptor's source is a man younger than 35 in good health. The CDR3 DNA sequence: TGCAGCGCCCAGACAGGTCTCGCCTACAATGAGCAGTTCTTC. Translating it yields CSAQTGLAYNEQFF.